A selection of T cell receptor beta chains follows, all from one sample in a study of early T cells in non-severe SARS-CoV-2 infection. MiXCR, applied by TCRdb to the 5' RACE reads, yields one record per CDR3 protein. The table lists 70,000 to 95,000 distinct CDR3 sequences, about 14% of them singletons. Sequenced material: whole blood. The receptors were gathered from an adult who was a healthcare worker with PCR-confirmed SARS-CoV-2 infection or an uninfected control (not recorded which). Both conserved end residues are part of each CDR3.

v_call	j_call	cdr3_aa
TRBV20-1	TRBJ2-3	CSARSGLKAADTQYF
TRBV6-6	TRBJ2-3	CASLAGFTDTQYF
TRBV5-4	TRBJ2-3	CASSLHTGTSRDTQYF
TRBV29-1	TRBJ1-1	CSVGKGTEAFF
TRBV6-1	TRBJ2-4	CASSEGREVFAKNIQYF
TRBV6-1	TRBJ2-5	CASTPETGIGETQYF
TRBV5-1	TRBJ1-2	CASSVAGSTGSNYGYTF
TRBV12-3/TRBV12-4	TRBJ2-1	CASRRTSGGAYNEQFF
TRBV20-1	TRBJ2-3	CSAPRVSGATDTQYF
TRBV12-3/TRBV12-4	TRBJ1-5	CASRLGVRNQPQHF
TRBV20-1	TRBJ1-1	CSAVLRGGSTEAFF
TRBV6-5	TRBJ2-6	CASSETGVLTGANVLTF
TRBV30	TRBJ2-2	CAWSQGQGVGTGELFF
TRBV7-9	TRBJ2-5	CASSLFSGQSQETQYF
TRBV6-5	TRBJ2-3	CASSLGQGAFSGTDTHF
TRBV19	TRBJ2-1	CASSRLAGGWNEQFF
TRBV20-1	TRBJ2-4	CSASSGEVTKNIQYF
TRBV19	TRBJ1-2	CASTDGGAPGYTF
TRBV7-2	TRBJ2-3	CASSSSGGSDTQYF
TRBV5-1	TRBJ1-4	CASSSGHTVGEKLFF
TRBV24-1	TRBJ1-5	CATPRRIGNQPQHF
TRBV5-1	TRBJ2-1	CASSLYGAGDNEQFF
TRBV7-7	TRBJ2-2	CASSSDGMGGNGAELFF
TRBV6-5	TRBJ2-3	CASSYSPPKGTQYF
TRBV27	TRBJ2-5	CASSLGTRPSAQYF
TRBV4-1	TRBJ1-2	CASSQGGDIDYGYTF